The rows below give T cell receptor beta chains drawn from one sample of a study of blood T cell repertoires in COVID-19. Clones were read by immunoSEQ multiplex PCR, and TCRdb kept only the in-frame ones, dropping some. The sample records 150,000 to 200,000 clones, around 76% being singletons. Sequenced sample: peripheral blood. Receptors originate from a woman between 50 and 59 years old with active or convalescent COVID-19. The CDR3 runs from the conserved cysteine through the conserved F or W. The order of the fields is V gene, CDR3 length, D gene, J gene, clone size, CDR3 protein, CDR3 DNA. The D gene is left open where the match is weak. Not all rows give a size; the values are once, few, many and, for expanded clones, a class.

V gene: TRBV28
CDR3 length: 16
D gene: TRBD1
J gene: TRBJ2-1
clone size: -
CDR3 protein: CASSPRPGQGGDEQFF
CDR3 DNA: TGTGCCAGCAGTCCCCGGCCTGGACAGGGTGGGGATGAGCAGTTCTTC

V gene: TRBV15
CDR3 length: 13
D gene: -
J gene: TRBJ1-5
clone size: -
CDR3 protein: CATREYSNQPQHF
CDR3 DNA: TGTGCCACCAGGGAGTATAGCAATCAGCCCCAGCATTTT

V gene: TRBV18
CDR3 length: 15
D gene: -
J gene: TRBJ1-5
clone size: -
CDR3 protein: CASSPVRGNNQPQHF
CDR3 DNA: TGTGCCAGCTCACCAGTACGGGGGAACAATCAGCCCCAGCATTTT

V gene: TRBV20-1
CDR3 length: 16
D gene: TRBD2
J gene: TRBJ2-3
clone size: -
CDR3 protein: CSASARAGGLTDTQYF
CDR3 DNA: TGCAGTGCTAGTGCGAGAGCGGGGGGCCTCACAGATACGCAGTATTTT

V gene: TRBV18
CDR3 length: 15
D gene: -
J gene: TRBJ1-1
clone size: -
CDR3 protein: CASSPPGHINTEAFF
CDR3 DNA: TGTGCCAGCTCACCACCCGGACACATAAACACTGAAGCTTTCTTT

V gene: TRBV30
CDR3 length: 14
D gene: -
J gene: TRBJ1-5
clone size: -
CDR3 protein: CAWGKAESNQPQHF
CDR3 DNA: TGTGCCTGGGGGAAGGCGGAAAGCAATCAGCCCCAGCATTTT

V gene: TRBV28
CDR3 length: 19
D gene: TRBD2
J gene: TRBJ2-4
clone size: -
CDR3 protein: CASSPPLLAGGLLENIQYF
CDR3 DNA: TGTGCCAGCAGCCCCCCTTTGCTAGCGGGAGGGCTTTTGGAAAACATTCAGTACTTC

V gene: TRBV10-2
CDR3 length: 14
D gene: -
J gene: TRBJ2-2
clone size: -
CDR3 protein: CASEKGANTGELFF
CDR3 DNA: TGCGCCTCCGAGAAAGGGGCCAACACCGGGGAGCTGTTTTTT

V gene: TRBV14
CDR3 length: 14
D gene: -
J gene: TRBJ1-1
clone size: -
CDR3 protein: CASSQVLGGTEAFF
CDR3 DNA: TGTGCCAGCAGCCAAGTACTCGGGGGCACTGAAGCTTTCTTT

V gene: TRBV19
CDR3 length: 15
D gene: TRBD2
J gene: TRBJ2-1
clone size: -
CDR3 protein: CASSIVAGWGGEQFF
CDR3 DNA: TGTGCCAGTAGTATTGTTGCGGGGTGGGGAGGGGAGCAGTTCTTC

V gene: TRBV3-1/TRBV3-2
CDR3 length: 14
D gene: -
J gene: TRBJ2-1
clone size: -
CDR3 protein: CASSQRSSYNEQFF
CDR3 DNA: TGTGCCAGCAGCCAGAGGAGCTCCTACAATGAGCAGTTCTTC

V gene: TRBV6-6
CDR3 length: 13
D gene: TRBD1
J gene: TRBJ1-2
clone size: once
CDR3 protein: CASKTGGGYGYTF
CDR3 DNA: TGTGCCAGCAAGACAGGGGGCGGCTATGGCTACACCTTC

V gene: TRBV7-2
CDR3 length: 19
D gene: -
J gene: TRBJ2-5
clone size: -
CDR3 protein: CASSLKWGGLVQNQETQYF
CDR3 DNA: TGTGCCAGCAGCTTAAAATGGGGGGGGCTAGTACAGAACCAAGAGACCCAGTACTTC

V gene: TRBV9
CDR3 length: 14
D gene: -
J gene: TRBJ2-5
clone size: -
CDR3 protein: CASSPRPGMETQYF
CDR3 DNA: TGTGCCAGCAGCCCCCGTCCGGGGATGGAGACCCAGTACTTC

V gene: TRBV2
CDR3 length: 15
D gene: TRBD1
J gene: TRBJ1-2
clone size: few
CDR3 protein: CASSPAGQGPYGYTF
CDR3 DNA: TGTGCCAGCAGTCCTGCGGGACAGGGACCTTATGGCTACACCTTC

V gene: TRBV7-2
CDR3 length: 16
D gene: -
J gene: TRBJ2-2
clone size: -
CDR3 protein: CASSLTARGNTGELFF
CDR3 DNA: TGTGCCAGCAGCTTAACAGCTAGGGGGAACACCGGGGAGCTGTTTTTT

V gene: TRBV6-1
CDR3 length: 17
D gene: -
J gene: TRBJ2-4
clone size: few
CDR3 protein: CASIDGRGTVAKNIQYF
CDR3 DNA: TGTGCCAGCATTGACGGCAGGGGGACTGTAGCCAAAAACATTCAGTACTTC

V gene: TRBV4-3
CDR3 length: 15
D gene: TRBD1
J gene: TRBJ2-2
clone size: -
CDR3 protein: CASSLWTGGSGELFF
CDR3 DNA: TGCGCCAGCAGCCTTTGGACAGGGGGCTCCGGGGAGCTGTTTTTT

V gene: TRBV5-1
CDR3 length: 15
D gene: TRBD2
J gene: TRBJ2-1
clone size: -
CDR3 protein: CASSSGLADYNEQFF
CDR3 DNA: TGCGCCAGCAGCTCGGGACTAGCGGACTACAATGAGCAGTTCTTC

V gene: TRBV9
CDR3 length: 14
D gene: -
J gene: TRBJ2-7
clone size: -
CDR3 protein: CASSVDAGAYEQYF
CDR3 DNA: TGTGCCAGCAGCGTAGATGCTGGAGCCTACGAGCAGTACTTC

V gene: TRBV5-4
CDR3 length: 16
D gene: -
J gene: TRBJ2-3
clone size: -
CDR3 protein: CASSLEGGTGTDTQYF
CDR3 DNA: TGTGCCAGCAGCTTGGAGGGCGGGACTGGCACAGATACGCAGTATTTT

V gene: TRBV2
CDR3 length: 14
D gene: TRBD2
J gene: TRBJ2-3
clone size: -
CDR3 protein: CASSEAGTSGGPSF
CDR3 DNA: TGTGCCAGCAGTGAAGCCGGGACTAGCGGGGGCCCCTCATTT

V gene: TRBV7-2
CDR3 length: 15
D gene: TRBD2
J gene: TRBJ2-5
clone size: -
CDR3 protein: CASSLASGRGETQYF
CDR3 DNA: TGTGCCAGCAGCTTAGCTAGCGGGAGGGGAGAGACCCAGTACTTC

V gene: TRBV10-3
CDR3 length: 17
D gene: TRBD2
J gene: TRBJ2-3
clone size: few
CDR3 protein: CAISDRGLAGVADTQYF
CDR3 DNA: TGTGCCATCAGCGACCGAGGACTAGCGGGAGTGGCAGATACGCAGTATTTT

V gene: TRBV4-3
CDR3 length: 19
D gene: -
J gene: TRBJ2-6
clone size: few
CDR3 protein: CASSQEPPYRRTGANVLTF
CDR3 DNA: TGCGCCAGCAGCCAAGAACCCCCCTATAGGAGGACTGGGGCCAACGTCCTGACTTTC

V gene: TRBV5-1
CDR3 length: 14
D gene: -
J gene: TRBJ2-7
clone size: -
CDR3 protein: CASSFVLGDSEQYF
CDR3 DNA: TGCGCCAGCAGCTTTGTCCTGGGAGACTCCGAGCAGTACTTC

V gene: TRBV7-2
CDR3 length: 13
D gene: TRBD1
J gene: TRBJ1-2
clone size: few
CDR3 protein: CASSWDRVKGYTF
CDR3 DNA: TGTGCCAGCAGCTGGGACAGGGTTAAAGGCTACACCTTC